The entry that follows covers one T cell receptor beta chain sequence. The entry originates in a study of T-cell reconstitution after alpha-beta-depleted transplantation in children. Preparing the TCRbeta library involved the use of unique molecular identifiers. Each CDR3 protein gets one entry after TCRdb re-called the PCR reads with MiXCR. The data hold about a million distinct CDR3 sequences, with less than 30% observed a single time. V was clipped by 5 bases and J by 6 bases, with 17 bases between them. The germline V gene encodes CDR1 SEHNR and CDR2 FQNEAQ (reference sequence). CDR3 size: 14 residues.

The specimen was PBMCs, mostly from graft donor cells, collected 360 days after TCRalphabeta/CD19-depleted stem cell transplant. The sequence was obtained from a boy under two years old who had a stem cell transplant for SCID, so the T cells may come from the graft donor. This chain links TRBV7-9 with TRBJ2-7; the D call may be TRBD1 or TRBD2 (5 bases each). The CDR3, as DNA: TGTGCCAGCAGCCCCCTGGGACCTAGGAGCGAGCAGTACTTC. This gives the protein CASSPLGPRSEQYF.